Listed below are T cell receptor beta chains from one sample, sequenced in a study of blood T cell repertoires in COVID-19. Repertoires were generated with immunoSEQ multiplex PCR, while TCRdb's copy carries only in-frame clones and drops some. This table has 400,000 to 500,000 clones, about 88% appearing once. The specimen was PBMCs or T cells enriched from blood (not recorded which). These receptors were collected from a woman aged 18-29 years who had been exposed to COVID-19. The CDR3 runs from the conserved cysteine through the conserved F or W. The order of the fields is clone size, D gene, V gene, J gene, CDR3 DNA, CDR3 protein. D genes are given only for firm matches. Clone size appears in some rows only: once, few, many, or a class for an expanded clone.

NA,TRBD1,TRBV7-9,TRBJ1-6,TGTGCCAGCAGCGTCGGGACAGGACTTAATTCACCCCTCCACTTT,CASSVGTGLNSPLHF
NA,NA,TRBV9,TRBJ2-1,TGTGCCAGCAGCGTAGCTCGGGGCGGTCTAGCGCTCTCCTACAATGAGCAGTTCTTC,CASSVARGGLALSYNEQFF
NA,TRBD1,TRBV19,TRBJ1-2,TGTGCCAGTACTGACAGGGGGGATGGCTACACCTTC,CASTDRGDGYTF
NA,TRBD1,TRBV15,TRBJ2-1,TGTGCCACCAGCAGAGATTCAGGGGGCGGTGAGCAGTTCTTC,CATSRDSGGGEQFF
NA,TRBD1,TRBV9,TRBJ2-5,TGTGCCAGCAGGGGGACAGAAGAGACCCAGTACTTC,CASRGTEETQYF
NA,NA,TRBV5-8,TRBJ1-4,TGTGCCAGCAGCTTTTCGGGGGGAGCTAATGAAAAACTGTTTTTT,CASSFSGGANEKLFF
NA,NA,TRBV7-8,TRBJ1-5,TGTGCCAGCAGCGGTGGGTCAGGGATTAATCAGCCCCAGCATTTT,CASSGGSGINQPQHF
NA,NA,TRBV3-1/TRBV3-2,TRBJ1-1,TGTGCCAGCAGCCAAGATGGGCCGCTGAACACTGAAGCTTTCTTT,CASSQDGPLNTEAFF
NA,TRBD2,TRBV28,TRBJ2-1,TGTGCCAGCACCGATGTCGGGGGGTCCTACAATGAGCAGTTCTTC,CASTDVGGSYNEQFF
NA,TRBD1,TRBV30,TRBJ1-1,TGTGCCTGGACGAGGACAGGGATGAACACTGAAGCTTTCTTT,CAWTRTGMNTEAFF
NA,NA,TRBV9,TRBJ1-3,TGTGCCAGCAGCGTATATGCAGGGGTTGGTGGAAACACCATATATTTT,CASSVYAGVGGNTIYF
once,TRBD2,TRBV14,TRBJ2-1,TGTGCCAGCAGCCGCACAGGGACACTAGCGGGATTGGATGAGCAGTTCTTC,CASSRTGTLAGLDEQFF
NA,NA,TRBV5-4,TRBJ2-1,TGTGCCAGCAGCCCCGACAGGTGGAATGAGCAGTTCTTC,CASSPDRWNEQFF
once,TRBD1,TRBV18,TRBJ1-1,TGTGCCAGCTCATTGGGACAGATGAACACTGAAGCTTTCTTT,CASSLGQMNTEAFF
NA,TRBD1,TRBV15,TRBJ2-7,TGTGCCACCAGCCTCGTTCGGACAGGGACCCTCTACGAGCAGTACTTC,CATSLVRTGTLYEQYF
NA,NA,TRBV5-5,TRBJ1-4,TGTGCCAGCAGCTTGGCCGGGAGGGTAGGACGGATGGAGGAAAAACTGTTTTTT,CASSLAGRVGRMEEKLFF
NA,NA,TRBV3-1/TRBV3-2,TRBJ1-2,TGTGCCAGCAGCCAAGATACCCTTGGGGCCTTGGGCGCCTTC,CASSQDTLGALGAF
NA,TRBD1,TRBV7-2,TRBJ1-1,TGTGCCAGCAGCTTACAGGGGGCAGGGTATACCACTGAAGCTTTCTTT,CASSLQGAGYTTEAFF
once,NA,TRBV10-3,TRBJ2-7,TGTGCCATCAGTGAGGCAGGGGTCAACGAGCAGTACTTC,CAISEAGVNEQYF
NA,TRBD1,TRBV7-9,TRBJ2-7,TGTGCCAGCAGCCCTTCCCTGCCTCGACAGGGGGCTTACTACGAGCAGTACTTC,CASSPSLPRQGAYYEQYF
NA,NA,TRBV7-9,TRBJ2-5,TGTGCCAGCAGCCCGACGGGTACCCAAGAGACCCAGTACTTC,CASSPTGTQETQYF
NA,NA,TRBV6-6,TRBJ1-5,TGTGCCAGCGATGGGCCGACAGACCATAGCAATCAGCCCCAGCATTTT,CASDGPTDHSNQPQHF
NA,NA,TRBV28,TRBJ1-6,TGTGCCAGCAGGCATTACAGGATCCTAAATTCACCCCTCCACTTT,CASRHYRILNSPLHF
NA,TRBD2,TRBV28,TRBJ2-7,TGTGCCAGCAGTCTTGGACTAGCCACCTACGAGCAGTACTTC,CASSLGLATYEQYF
NA,NA,TRBV27,TRBJ2-3,TGTGCCAGCAGTTTATCGGTAGTAGTGGCGGAAAGCACAGATACGCAGTATTTT,CASSLSVVVAESTDTQYF
NA,TRBD1,TRBV28,TRBJ1-2,TGTGCCAGCAGCCAAGGGACAGGTATGGACTACACCTTC,CASSQGTGMDYTF
NA,TRBD1,TRBV13,TRBJ1-4,TGTGCCAGCAGCCCACGGACAGGGGGCGTTGAAGAAAAACTGTTTTTT,CASSPRTGGVEEKLFF
few,TRBD2,TRBV5-5,TRBJ2-2,TGTGCCAGCAGCTCTCCTAGCGGGAGGACTCCCTACCTTCCCGGGGAGCTGTTTTTT,CASSSPSGRTPYLPGELFF
NA,TRBD2,TRBV18,TRBJ2-1,TGTGCCAGCTCACCACTGGCTAGCGGGAGCTCCTACAATGAGCAGTTCTTC,CASSPLASGSSYNEQFF
NA,TRBD1,TRBV5-1,TRBJ1-4,TGCGCCAGCAGCCCGGACAGGGGGGCGGGTGAAAAACTGTTTTTT,CASSPDRGAGEKLFF
NA,TRBD1,TRBV5-1,TRBJ1-1,TGCGCCAGCAGCTATGGCGACAGGGGGCAAACTGAAGCTTTCTTT,CASSYGDRGQTEAFF
NA,NA,TRBV4-2,TRBJ2-2,TGTGCCAGCAGCCAACGGGGCGGGGCGAACACCGGGGAGCTGTTTTTT,CASSQRGGANTGELFF
NA,NA,TRBV10-1,TRBJ1-1,TGCGCCAGCAGTTCGGACATAGAAGCTTTCTTT,CASSSDIEAFF
NA,TRBD2,TRBV19,TRBJ2-7,TGTGCCAGTAGTCAGTGGGGGGACCTAGCGGGGGCGAACACCTACGAGCAGTACTTC,CASSQWGDLAGANTYEQYF
NA,TRBD2,TRBV5-8,TRBJ2-3,TGTGCCAGCAGCTTGGAACGTATTGGCGGGAGATACGATACGCAGTATTTT,CASSLERIGGRYDTQYF
NA,NA,TRBV2,TRBJ2-3,TGTGCCAGCAGGGATTTCTTAGGGGCAGATACGCAGTATTTT,CASRDFLGADTQYF
NA,NA,TRBV7-2,TRBJ1-6,TGTGCCAGCAGCTCCCGCGGGGGGGTATCCCTCCACTTT,CASSSRGGVSLHF
NA,NA,TRBV6-1,TRBJ1-1,TGTGCCAGCAGTGAAAAAGTTAAACCAGGGGTAGCTTTCTTT,CASSEKVKPGVAFF
once,TRBD1,TRBV7-2,TRBJ1-5,TGTGCCAGCAGCTTAGGCGACAGGGTTCGTGCCAATCAGCCCCAGCATTTT,CASSLGDRVRANQPQHF
NA,TRBD2,TRBV18,TRBJ2-5,TGTGCCAGCTCACCACCGACTAGCGGGCAAGAGACCCAGTACTTC,CASSPPTSGQETQYF
NA,NA,TRBV5-4,TRBJ1-2,TGTGCCAGCAGCTTGGTTCGGGGGACTAACTATGGCTACACCTTC,CASSLVRGTNYGYTF